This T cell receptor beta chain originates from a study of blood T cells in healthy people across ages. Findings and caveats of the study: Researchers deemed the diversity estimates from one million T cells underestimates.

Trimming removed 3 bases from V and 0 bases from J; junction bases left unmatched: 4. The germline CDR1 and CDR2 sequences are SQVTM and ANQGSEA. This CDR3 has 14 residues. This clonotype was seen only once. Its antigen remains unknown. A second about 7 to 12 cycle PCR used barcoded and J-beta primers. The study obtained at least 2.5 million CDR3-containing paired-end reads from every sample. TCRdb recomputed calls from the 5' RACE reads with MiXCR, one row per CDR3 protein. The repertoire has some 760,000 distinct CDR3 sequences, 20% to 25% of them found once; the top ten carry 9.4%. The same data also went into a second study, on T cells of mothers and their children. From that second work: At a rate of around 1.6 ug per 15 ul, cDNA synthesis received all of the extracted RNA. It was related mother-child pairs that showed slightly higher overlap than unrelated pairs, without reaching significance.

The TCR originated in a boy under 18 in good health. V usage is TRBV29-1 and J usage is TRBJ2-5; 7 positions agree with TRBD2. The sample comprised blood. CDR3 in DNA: TGCAGCGTTGATTCTAGCGGCAACCAAGAGACCCAGTACTTC. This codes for CSVDSSGNQETQYF.